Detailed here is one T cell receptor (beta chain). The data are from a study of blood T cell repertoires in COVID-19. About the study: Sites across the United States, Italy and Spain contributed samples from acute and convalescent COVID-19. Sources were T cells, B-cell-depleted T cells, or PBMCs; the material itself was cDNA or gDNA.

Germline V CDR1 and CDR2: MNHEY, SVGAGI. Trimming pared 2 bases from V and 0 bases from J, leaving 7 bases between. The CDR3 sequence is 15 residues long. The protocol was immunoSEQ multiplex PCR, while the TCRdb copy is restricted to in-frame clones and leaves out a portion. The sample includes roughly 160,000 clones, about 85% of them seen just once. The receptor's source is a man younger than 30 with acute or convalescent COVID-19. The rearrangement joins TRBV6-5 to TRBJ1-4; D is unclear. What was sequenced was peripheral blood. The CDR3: CASSYDSATNEKLFF. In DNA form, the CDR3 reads TGTGCCAGCAGTTACGATTCAGCAACTAATGAAAAACTGTTTTTT.